This T cell receptor (beta chain) derives from a study of T cell repertoires in cytomegalovirus infection. One entry per CDR3 protein, called by TCRdb with MiXCR from the reads. The table includes fewer than 850,000 distinct CDR3 sequences, about 27% detected once. Comments on this clonotype: Its antigen is not identified.

Germline CDR1 MNHEY, CDR2 SVGEGT. The CDR3 is 15 residues long. V lost 3 bases, J lost 2 bases, and 14 bases lay in between. The sequences come from cultured CD8+ T cells from PBMCs, collected from culture after CMV antigen stimulation. The chain employs TRBV6-2 or TRBV6-3 and TRBJ2-7; tentatively, D is TRBD1 (6 bases). The receptor was isolated from a human donor in good health (CMV status not recorded). Some clones in this sample may be carry-over from other donors' samples. The CDR3 bases are TGTGCCAGCAGTTATCAGACGGGACACCCCTACGAGCAGTACGTC. It codes for CASSYQTGHPYEQYV.